The present entry profiles one T cell receptor (beta chain) with its context. Its target is unknown. The data were taken from a study of shared clonotypes between healthy human individuals. TCRdb keeps only in-frame clones here, not all; method: immunoSEQ multiplex PCR. Of some 1.4 million clones in the sample, roughly 96% were seen once. Regarding the study as a whole: It was the non-shared clonotypes that had lower generation probabilities than clonotypes shared by all four donors.

Germline CDR1 reads LNHDA; CDR2 reads SQIVND (reference sequence). V lost 5 bases, J lost 7 bases, and 14 bases lay in between. This CDR3 spans 13 amino acids. This chain links TRBV19 with TRBJ1-2; tentative D call: TRBD1 (6 bases). The clonotype was recovered from a young man in good health. The sequenced material came from naive CD4+ T cells sorted from blood. The subset: CD45RA+ positively selected. Here the CDR3 DNA reads TGTGCCAGTAGTCCTGGACAGTTCGTTGGCTACACCTTC. Its protein product is CASSPGQFVGYTF.